This TCR beta chain originates from a study of CXCR3-negative and CXCR3-positive naive CD8 T cells. Study as a whole: With about 1.5 +/- 0.3 million reads per library, the TRB reads numbered about 135 million in total.

Germline CDR1 reads MRHNA; CDR2 reads SNTAGT. This CDR3 has 14 amino acids. With regard to this clonotype: The antigen remains undetermined.

Study-wide results and limits: Naive cells that were CXCR3-negative or CXCR3-positive used TRBV-TRBJ genes alike, while memory cells diverged. For memory CD8+ cells diversity was much lower, but both naive subsets had comparably high diversity. Cryopreserved cells showed partially decreased CXCR3 expression, and most assays used fresh PBMCs.

UMI-labeled 5' RACE yielded the TRB cDNA libraries. TCRdb reprocessed the 5' RACE reads and reports one entry per CDR3 protein, with no DNA. This sample contains more than 45,000 distinct CDR3 sequences. The rearrangement joins TRBV6-4 to TRBJ2-1; the D call of TRBD1 rests on TCRdb alone, since no DNA is present to check it. Sequences were obtained from memory CD8+ T cells from blood. The origin of this receptor is a human donor in good health. Some clones in this sample may be carry-over from other donors' samples. The CDR3 sequence is CASSDGQGGNEQFF.